This entry is about one TCR beta chain. Its specificity is not known. These data originate in a study of T-cell reconstitution after alpha-beta-depleted transplantation in children. Findings of the study overall: T-cell numbers and diversity, one year after transplant, stemmed largely from T cells that were newly produced.

The V and J ends lost 8 bases and 0 bases, in that order; junction bases with no gene match: 4. This CDR3 is 14 amino acids long. Germline CDR1 ENHRY, CDR2 SYGVKD. TCRbeta library construction was performed incorporating unique molecular identifiers. TCRdb re-derived calls from the PCR reads in MiXCR, one entry per CDR3 protein. The table records around 450,000 distinct CDR3 sequences, 43% of them present only once. This clonotype was sampled from a girl aged 2-10 years with aplastic anemia, due to receive a stem cell transplant. Sequenced here: PBMCs, sampled before TCRalphabeta/CD19-depleted stem cell transplant. The chain has TRBV10-3 and TRBJ2-1; 7 bases are shared with TRBD2. CDR3 DNA sequence: TGTGCCATCTCCGCGGGAGTCTCCTACAATGAGCAGTTCTTC. It encodes CAISAGVSYNEQFF.